This TCR beta chain was sequenced in a study of a mutant IDH1 vaccine in newly diagnosed glioma. At the level of the study: The study started vaccination 4-6 weeks after radiotherapy alone, or with temozolomide cycles. Patients were pretreated with radiotherapy, temozolomide, or both, mostly both. Week 47 marked visit V13, whereas week 35 marked visit V12.

The junction had 16 bases not matched to a gene; V was cut back by 4 bases and J by 4 bases. The length of the CDR3 is 19 residues. CDR1 and CDR2 from the germline V gene are SGHNT and YYREEE (reference sequence). As concerns this clone: Its antigen is still unknown.

Measured with immunoSEQ multiplex PCR; TCRdb has only the in-frame clones, and not every one. This sample yields about 94,000 clones, of which 89% are seen a single time; 0.77% belongs to the top ten. Documented time point: week 47, end of study. What each vaccine dose contained was 300 ug of mutant IDH1 20-mer peptide, accompanied by topical imiquimod. This receptor was obtained from a woman in her forties or fifties with glioma. This chain uses TRBV5-4 with TRBJ2-1; TRBD2 matches at 11 bases. Sequencing used PBMCs, obtained from a glioma patient whose treatment included an IDH1 peptide vaccine. DNA for the CDR3: TGTGCCAGCAGCCAAGATCTGCTAGCGGGAGGACTCCTTTACAATGAGCAGTTCTTC. Translated: CASSQDLLAGGLLYNEQFF.